These 7 T cell receptor beta chains share one sample of origin, sequenced in a study of post-analysis software for immune sequencing data. Study conclusions and caveats: Relative to controls, patients had about five TRBV segments at higher frequency, with TRBV5-6, TRBV5-1 and TRBV20-1 among these.

Unique molecular identifiers were carried by the TCR beta cDNA libraries. TCRdb re-analysed the PCR reads in MiXCR, keeping a single row per CDR3 protein. The sample lists roughly 400,000 distinct CDR3 sequences, less than 40% seen once, with roughly 8.2% in the top ten. These receptors have no known antigen. The specimen sequenced was blood. Source of these receptors: a girl aged 2 to 10 with multiple sclerosis.

This clonotype was observed at least ten times. The gene calls are TRBV6-1 and TRBJ1-2; the D gene is possibly TRBD1 (5 bases). The CDR3 consists of 14 residues. In germline, CDR1 is MNHNS, CDR2 SASEGT. V was cut by 1 base and J by 2 bases, with 8 bases left in between. This CDR3 is CASSEGRGNYGYTF. DNA for the CDR3: TGTGCCAGCAGTGAAGGTCGGGGGAACTATGGCTACACCTTC.

The chain joins TRBV28 to TRBJ2-4; D not certain. Near its end, the DNA agrees better with TRBJ2-5, so the J call may be wrong. Germline loops: CDR1 MDHEN, CDR2 SYDVKM. CDR3 length: 12 amino acids. The CDR3 region is CASRGKGETQYF. The CDR3 region has the DNA TGTGCCAGCAGGGGGAAGGGAGAGACCCAGTACTTC.

This chain joins TRBV7-2 and TRBJ2-3, with D perhaps matching TRBD2 (6 bases). Trimming removed 0 bases at V and 4 bases at J, with 8 bases between. This CDR3 is built from 14 residues. Germline loops: CDR1 SGHTA, CDR2 FQGNSA. The CDR3, as DNA: TGTGCCAGCAGCTTAGCCGCGGGGCCAGATACGCAGTATTTT. This sequence encodes CASSLAAGPDTQYF.

This clonotype was seen a few times. The chain employs TRBV28 and TRBJ2-4; TRBD2 agrees at 7 bases. The J call may be faulty, since TRBJ2-7 better matches the DNA end. Germline V gives CDR1 MDHEN, CDR2 SYDVKM. This CDR3 has 17 amino acids. The CDR3 region is CASSLWLLGRESYEQYF. The CDR3 nucleotides are TGTGCCAGCAGTTTATGGCTATTGGGGCGGGAGAGCTACGAGCAGTACTTC.

The chain has TRBV20-1 and TRBJ1-1; D ambiguous. The germline V and J ends were trimmed by 8 bases and 5 bases, with 12 bases remaining between them. Looked up from germline, CDR1 is DFQATT and CDR2 is SNEGSKA (reference sequence). The length of the CDR3 is 11 residues. In DNA form, the CDR3 reads TGCAGTCACATCAAGGGAACTGAAGCTTTCTTT. The encoded protein is CSHIKGTEAFF.

The rearrangement links TRBV7-2 to TRBJ1-5, with TRBD1 identical over 9 bases. V lost 5 bases, J lost 4 bases, and 0 bases stayed unmatched. Germline values: CDR1 SGHTA, CDR2 FQGNSA. The CDR3 runs 13 residues. The CDR3 reads CASSGQGNQPQHF. In nucleotides, the CDR3 is TGTGCCAGCAGCGGACAGGGGAATCAGCCCCAGCATTTT.

The chain has TRBV2 and TRBJ2-7, with D possibly TRBD1 on 6 matching bases. V shed 9 bases and J shed 3 bases, with 9 bases lying between them. Germline V lookup: CDR1 SNHLY, CDR2 FYNNEI. This CDR3 is 11 amino acids long. The CDR3 region has the DNA TGTGCCAGTGTACAGGGCTACGAGCAGTACTTC. This sequence encodes CASVQGYEQYF.